Sequencing of this TCR beta chain was carried out in a study of T-cell reconstitution after alpha-beta-depleted transplantation in children. Unique molecular identifiers were incorporated when the TCRbeta library was constructed. TCRdb reprocessed the PCR reads with MiXCR, giving one entry per CDR3 protein. The repertoire holds roughly 300,000 distinct CDR3 sequences, 10% seen once, with less than 2.5% in the top ten. Trimming took 3 bases from V and 3 from J; bases not matched to a gene: 5. CDR1 is DFQATT and CDR2 is SNEGSKA in the germline V gene (reference sequence). The CDR3 sequence is 14 residues long.

This receptor was obtained from a human donor who donated a stem cell graft to a child with acute lymphoblastic leukemia. The material was PBMCs from the stem cell graft donor, obtained from the stem cell graft. The chain recombines TRBV20-1 with TRBJ2-1; 7 bases match TRBD2. Written as DNA, the CDR3 is TGCAGTGCTAGGATGGGGACTATCTACAATGAGCAGTTCTTC. Its protein product is CSARMGTIYNEQFF.